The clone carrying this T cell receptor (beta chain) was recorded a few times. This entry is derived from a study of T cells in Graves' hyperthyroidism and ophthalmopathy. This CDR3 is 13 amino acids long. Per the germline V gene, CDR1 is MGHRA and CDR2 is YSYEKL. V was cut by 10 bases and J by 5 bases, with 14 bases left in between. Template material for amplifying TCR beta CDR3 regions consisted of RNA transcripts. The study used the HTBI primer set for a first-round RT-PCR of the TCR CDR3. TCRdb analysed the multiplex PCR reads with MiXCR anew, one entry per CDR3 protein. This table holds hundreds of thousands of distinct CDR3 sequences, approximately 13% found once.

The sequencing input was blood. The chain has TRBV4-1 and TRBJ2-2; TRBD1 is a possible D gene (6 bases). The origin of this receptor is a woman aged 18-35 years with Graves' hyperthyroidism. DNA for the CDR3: TGCGCCACCACACCCCAGGGGACCGGGGAGCTGTTTTTT. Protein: CATTPQGTGELFF.